Following are 14 T cell receptor beta chains from one sample sequenced in a study of yellow fever vaccine responses in identical twins. TCRdb itself ran the RT-PCR reads through MiXCR, one entry per CDR3 protein. Of about 13,000 distinct CDR3 sequences listed, 84% are singletons. The sample in question was T cells from blood (PBMCs), unsorted or a sorted subset (not recorded which), obtained before or after yellow fever vaccination (not recorded which). Receptors originate from a woman aged 18-29 years who received the yellow fever vaccine.

The chain joins TRBV28 to TRBJ2-3; the D gene is possibly TRBD2 (5 bases). The CDR3 is 14 residues long. Trimming removed 5 bases from V and 4 bases from J, with 13 bases in between. Germline CDR1 and CDR2: MDHEN and SYDVKM. The CDR3 here is CASSGVLVPDTQYF. CDR3 coding DNA: TGTGCCAGCAGTGGGGTACTAGTTCCAGATACGCAGTATTTT. Filled out from reference TRBV28 and TRBJ2-3, the complete variable domain reads DVKVTQSSRYLVKRTGEKVFLECVQDMDHENMFWYRQDPGLGLRLIYFSYDVKMKEKGDIPEGYSVSREKKERFSLILESASTNQTSMYLCASSGVLVPDTQYFGPGTRLTVL.

V and J are TRBV11-3 and TRBJ2-7; tentative D call: TRBD2 (6 bases). Trimming removed 3 bases at V and 6 bases at J, with 12 bases between. CDR1 SGHNT and CDR2 YENEEA come from the germline V gene. The CDR3 has 13 residues. The CDR3 loop reads CASSFNPGVEQYF. CDR3 bases: TGTGCCAGCAGCTTTAACCCGGGGGTCGAGCAGTACTTC.

The rearrangement uses TRBV11-1 and TRBJ2-3; 8 bases align to TRBD1. CDR3 length: 14 amino acids. In germline, CDR1 is SGHAT, CDR2 FQDESV (reference sequence). V lost 5 bases and J lost 5; bases outside the gene matches: 6. The CDR3 loop reads CASSTTGVIDTQYF. The CDR3 DNA sequence: TGTGCCAGCAGCACGACAGGGGTGATAGATACGCAGTATTTT.

CDR3 residues: CASSYRITDTQYF. DNA of the CDR3: TGTGCCAGCAGTTACCGGATCACAGATACGCAGTATTTT. The rearrangement uses TRBV6-2 or TRBV6-3 and TRBJ2-3, with D hard to call. The V gene's germline CDR1 is MNHEY and CDR2 SVGEGT. Trimming took 2 bases from V and 2 from J, leaving 5 bases between them. The CDR3 sequence is 13 residues long.

This clonotype was picked up a small number of times. This chain connects TRBV5-1 to TRBJ1-1; weak D call: TRBD1 (6 bases). Germline CDR1 is SGHRS and CDR2 is YFSETQ. Trimming took 4 bases from V and 4 from J, leaving 17 bases between them. The CDR3 is 15 amino acids. The CDR3 sequence is CASSGPSGVATEAFF. The CDR3 DNA reads as TGCGCCAGCAGCGGACCTTCAGGGGTGGCCACTGAAGCTTTCTTT.

CDR3: CASSRGQYQETQYF. The DNA for the CDR3 is TGTGCCAGCTCACGGGGACAGTACCAAGAGACCCAGTACTTC. The chain links TRBV18 to TRBJ2-5; 7 bases agree with TRBD1. Germline CDR1 is KGHSH and CDR2 is LQKENI. The CDR3 covers 14 residues. The trim removed 4 bases at V and 0 bases at J, leaving 2 bases unmatched.

The chain carries TRBV11-3 and TRBJ2-7; unclear D gene. Per the germline V gene, CDR1 is SGHNT and CDR2 is YENEEA. V lost 4 bases and J 7 bases, leaving 8 bases between the germline ends. This CDR3 region has 11 residues. CDR3 DNA: TGTGCCAGCAGCTCTACTCCTGAGCAGTACTTC. Translation gives CASSSTPEQYF.

The CDR3 sequence: CASSLESGSDTQYF. DNA of the CDR3: TGCGCCAGCAGCTTGGAAAGCGGGAGTGATACGCAGTATTTT. The chain joins TRBV5-1 to TRBJ2-3; 8 bases are a match to TRBD2. The V gene end was trimmed by 0 bases and the J gene end by 6 bases; junction bases not matched to a gene: 3. Germline values: CDR1 SGHRS, CDR2 YFSETQ. The CDR3 consists of 14 residues. Full variable domain (outside the CDR3, taken from reference TRBV5-1 and TRBJ2-3): KAGVTQTPRYLIKTRGQQVTLSCSPISGHRSVSWYQQTPGQGLQFLFEYFSETQRNKGNFPGRFSGRQFSNSRSEMNVSTLELGDSALYLCASSLESGSDTQYFGPGTRLTVL.

The rearrangement links TRBV3-1 to TRBJ2-7; 7 bases match TRBD2. V trimming: 5 bases; J trimming: 6 bases; junction bases outside the gene matches: 16. The CDR3 runs 16 residues. Germline V gene sequence: CDR1 LGHDT, CDR2 YNNKEL (reference sequence). DNA for the CDR3: TGTGCCAGCAGCGGAGGGGCACTAGCGATCTTCTTCGAGCAGTACTTC. This gives the protein CASSGGALAIFFEQYF.

This chain uses TRBV4-3 with TRBJ2-5, with D possibly being TRBD2 (6 bases). The CDR3 totals 17 residues. V was cut by 0 bases and J by 0 bases, with 14 bases left in between. Germline CDR1 reads LGHNA; CDR2 reads YSLEER. The CDR3 region has the DNA TGCGCCAGCAGCCAAGACCCGGCTAGCGAGAACCAAGAGACCCAGTACTTC. Protein: CASSQDPASENQETQYF.

The count of this clonotype is one. CDR3 loop: CASDSWGLEQYF. The CDR3 DNA reads as TGTGCCAGCGACTCGTGGGGTCTCGAGCAGTACTTC. The gene calls are TRBV7-9 and TRBJ2-7, with D unresolved. V gave up 8 bases and J gave up 6 bases, with 14 bases separating them. The CDR3 runs 12 residues. The germline V gene encodes CDR1 SEHNR and CDR2 FQNEAQ (reference sequence).

The chain uses TRBV6-2 or TRBV6-3 and TRBJ1-6; 7 bases map to TRBD1. The germline V gene has CDR1 MNHEY and CDR2 SVGEGT. Germline trimming cut 7 bases from V and 8 bases from J; bases unmatched to any gene: 5. CDR3 length equals 13 residues. CDR3: CASTDREYSPLHF. The CDR3 DNA sequence: TGTGCCAGCACCGACAGGGAATATTCACCCCTCCACTTT.

The rearrangement uses TRBV6-2 or TRBV6-3 and TRBJ2-2; 10 nucleotides line up with TRBD2. CDR1 and CDR2 from the germline V gene are MNHEY and SVGEGT. This CDR3 is 19 amino acids long. V dropped 0 bases and J dropped 4; count of bases not matched to a gene: 11. CDR3 DNA sequence: TGTGCCAGCAGTTACTCGATCACTAGCGGGATCCCCCCCACCGGGGAGCTGTTTTTT. Its protein is CASSYSITSGIPPTGELFF.

This clonotype was detected a few times. V is TRBV7-9 and J is TRBJ2-7; 8 bases are shared with TRBD1. Germline lookup yields CDR1 SEHNR and CDR2 FQNEAQ (reference sequence). V lost 0 bases to trimming and J lost 4 bases; unmatched junction nucleotides: 2. The CDR3 contains 14 residues. CDR3 coding DNA: TGTGCCAGCAGCTTAGCGGGACAGGCGTACGAGCAGTACTTC. It translates to CASSLAGQAYEQYF.